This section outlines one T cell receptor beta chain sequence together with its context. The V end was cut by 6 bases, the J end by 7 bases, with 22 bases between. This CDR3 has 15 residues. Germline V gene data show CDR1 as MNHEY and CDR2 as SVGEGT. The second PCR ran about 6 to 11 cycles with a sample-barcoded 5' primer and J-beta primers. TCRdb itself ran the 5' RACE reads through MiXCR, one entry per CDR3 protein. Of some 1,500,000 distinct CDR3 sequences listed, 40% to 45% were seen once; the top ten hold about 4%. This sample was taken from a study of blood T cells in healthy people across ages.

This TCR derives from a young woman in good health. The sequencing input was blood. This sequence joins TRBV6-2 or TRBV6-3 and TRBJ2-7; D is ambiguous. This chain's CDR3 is CASSDGVSSYNEQYF. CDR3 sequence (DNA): TGTGCCAGCAGCGACGGCGTTAGCTCCTACAATGAGCAGTACTTC.